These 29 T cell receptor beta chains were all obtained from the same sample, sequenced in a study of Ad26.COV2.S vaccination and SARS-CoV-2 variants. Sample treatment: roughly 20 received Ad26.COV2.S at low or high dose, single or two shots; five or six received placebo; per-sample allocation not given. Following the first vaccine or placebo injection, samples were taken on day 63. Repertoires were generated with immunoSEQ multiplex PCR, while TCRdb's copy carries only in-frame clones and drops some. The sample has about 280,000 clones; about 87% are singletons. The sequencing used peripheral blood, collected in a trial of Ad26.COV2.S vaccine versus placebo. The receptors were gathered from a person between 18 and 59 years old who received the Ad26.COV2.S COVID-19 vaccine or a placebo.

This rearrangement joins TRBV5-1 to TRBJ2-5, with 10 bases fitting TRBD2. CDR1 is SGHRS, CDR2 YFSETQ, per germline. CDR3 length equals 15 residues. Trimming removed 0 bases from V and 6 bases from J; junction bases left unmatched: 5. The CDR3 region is CASSLAASGSKTQYF. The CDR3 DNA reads TGCGCCAGCAGCTTGGCGGCTAGCGGGAGTAAGACCCAGTACTTC. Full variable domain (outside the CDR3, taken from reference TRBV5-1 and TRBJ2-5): KAGVTQTPRYLIKTRGQQVTLSCSPISGHRSVSWYQQTPGQGLQFLFEYFSETQRNKGNFPGRFSGRQFSNSRSEMNVSTLELGDSALYLCASSLAASGSKTQYFGPGTRLLVL.

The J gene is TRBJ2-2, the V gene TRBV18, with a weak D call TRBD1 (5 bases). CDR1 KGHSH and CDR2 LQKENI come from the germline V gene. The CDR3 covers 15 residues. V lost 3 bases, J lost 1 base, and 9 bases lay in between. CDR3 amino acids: CASSPGGQNTGELFF. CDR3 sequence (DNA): TGTGCCAGCTCACCGGGCGGACAGAACACCGGGGAGCTGTTTTTT.

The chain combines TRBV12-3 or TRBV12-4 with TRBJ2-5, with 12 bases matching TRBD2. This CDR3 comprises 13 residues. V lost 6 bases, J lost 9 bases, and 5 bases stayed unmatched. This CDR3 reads CASSQLAGGPQYF. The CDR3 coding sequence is TGTGCCAGCAGCCAACTAGCGGGGGGCCCCCAGTACTTC.

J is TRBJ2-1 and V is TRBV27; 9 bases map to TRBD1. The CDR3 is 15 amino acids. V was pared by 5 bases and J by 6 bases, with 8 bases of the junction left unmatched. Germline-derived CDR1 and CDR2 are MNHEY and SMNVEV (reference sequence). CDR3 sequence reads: CASSRNRDRVNEQFF. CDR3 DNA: TGTGCCAGCAGTCGAAACCGGGACAGGGTCAATGAGCAGTTCTTC.

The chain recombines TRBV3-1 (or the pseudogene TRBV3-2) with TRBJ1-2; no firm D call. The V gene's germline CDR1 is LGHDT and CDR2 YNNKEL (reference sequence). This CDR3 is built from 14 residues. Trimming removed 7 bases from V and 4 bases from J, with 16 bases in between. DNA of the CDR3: TGTGCCAGCACCCCGTTCGGACGGTCCTATGGCTACACCTTC. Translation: CASTPFGRSYGYTF.

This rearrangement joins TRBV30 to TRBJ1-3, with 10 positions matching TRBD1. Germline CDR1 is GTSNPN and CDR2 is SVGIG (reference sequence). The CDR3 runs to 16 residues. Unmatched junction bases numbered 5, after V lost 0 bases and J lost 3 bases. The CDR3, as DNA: TGTGCCTGGAGTGTACTCGGGACAGGGGATGGAAACACCATATATTTT. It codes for CAWSVLGTGDGNTIYF.

In DNA, the CDR3 is TGTGCCAGCAGTGGGACAGGGGGCCCCTATGGCTACACCTTC. Translating gives CASSGTGGPYGYTF. The chain uses TRBV6-4 and TRBJ1-2; 11 nucleotides match TRBD1. CDR1 is MRHNA and CDR2 is SNTAGT in the germline V gene. Trimming at V came to 4 bases and at J to 4 bases, leaving 2 bases not matched to a gene. The CDR3 sequence is 14 residues long.

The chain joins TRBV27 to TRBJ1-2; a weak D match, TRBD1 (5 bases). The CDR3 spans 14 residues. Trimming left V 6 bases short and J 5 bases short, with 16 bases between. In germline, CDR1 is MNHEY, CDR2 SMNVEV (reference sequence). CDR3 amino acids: CASRPQGYPYGYTF. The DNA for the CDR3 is TGTGCCAGCAGGCCCCAGGGTTACCCATATGGCTACACCTTC.

CDR3 protein: CASSFGPTGNTIYF. CDR3 nucleotides: TGTGCCAGCAGCTTCGGGCCAACTGGAAACACCATATATTTT. The V call is TRBV7-2, the J call TRBJ1-3, with D unclear. There are 14 residues in the CDR3. Germline CDR1 reads SGHTA; CDR2 reads FQGNSA. V was cut by 3 bases and J by 2 bases, with 8 bases left in between. Full variable domain (remainder filled in from reference TRBV7-2 and TRBJ1-3): GAGVSQSPSNKVTEKGKDVELRCDPISGHTALYWYRQSLGQGLEFLIYFQGNSAPDKSGLPSDRFSAERTGGSVSTLTIQRTQQEDSAVYLCASSFGPTGNTIYFGEGSWLTVV.

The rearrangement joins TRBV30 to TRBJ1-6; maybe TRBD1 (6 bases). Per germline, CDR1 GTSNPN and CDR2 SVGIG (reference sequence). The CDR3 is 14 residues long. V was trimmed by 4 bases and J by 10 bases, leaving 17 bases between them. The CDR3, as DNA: TGTGCCTGGACCCGGACAGCTATTAACTCACCCCTCCACTTT. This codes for CAWTRTAINSPLHF.

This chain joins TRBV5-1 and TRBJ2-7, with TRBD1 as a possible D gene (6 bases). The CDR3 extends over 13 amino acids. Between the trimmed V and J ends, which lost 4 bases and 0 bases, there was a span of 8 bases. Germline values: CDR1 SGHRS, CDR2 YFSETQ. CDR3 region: CASSRDNSYEQYF. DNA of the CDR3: TGCGCCAGCAGCCGGGACAACTCCTACGAGCAGTACTTC.

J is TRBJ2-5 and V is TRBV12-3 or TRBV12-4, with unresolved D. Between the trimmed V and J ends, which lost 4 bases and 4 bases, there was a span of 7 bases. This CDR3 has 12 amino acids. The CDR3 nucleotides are TGTGCCAGCAGTTATACCATAGAGACCCAGTACTTC. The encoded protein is CASSYTIETQYF.

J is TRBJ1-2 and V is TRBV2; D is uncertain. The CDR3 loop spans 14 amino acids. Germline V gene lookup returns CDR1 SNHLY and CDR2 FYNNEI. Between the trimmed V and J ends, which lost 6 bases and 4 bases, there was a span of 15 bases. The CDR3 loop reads CASRPGPRAYGYTF. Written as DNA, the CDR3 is TGTGCCAGCAGGCCGGGTCCAAGGGCCTATGGCTACACCTTC.

CDR3 sequence (DNA): TGTGCCAGCAGTTGGGCAGACTATGGCTACACCTTC. Its translation is CASSWADYGYTF. The chain is built from TRBV12-3 or TRBV12-4 and TRBJ1-2; no definite D call. Trimming removed 4 bases at V and 3 bases at J, with 6 bases between. The CDR3 totals 12 residues.

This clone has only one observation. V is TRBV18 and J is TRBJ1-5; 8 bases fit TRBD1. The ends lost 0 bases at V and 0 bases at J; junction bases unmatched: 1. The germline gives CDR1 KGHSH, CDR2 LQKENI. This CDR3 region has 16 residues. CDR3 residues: CASSPPGQDSNQPQHF. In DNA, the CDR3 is TGTGCCAGCTCACCACCGGGACAGGATAGCAATCAGCCCCAGCATTTT.

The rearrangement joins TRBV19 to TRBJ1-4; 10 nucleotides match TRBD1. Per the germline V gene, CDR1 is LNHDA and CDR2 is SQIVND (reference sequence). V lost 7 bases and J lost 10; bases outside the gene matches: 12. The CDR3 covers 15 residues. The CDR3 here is CASNRGGTGVGKLFF. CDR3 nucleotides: TGTGCCAGTAACCGTGGGGGGACAGGGGTCGGAAAACTGTTTTTT.

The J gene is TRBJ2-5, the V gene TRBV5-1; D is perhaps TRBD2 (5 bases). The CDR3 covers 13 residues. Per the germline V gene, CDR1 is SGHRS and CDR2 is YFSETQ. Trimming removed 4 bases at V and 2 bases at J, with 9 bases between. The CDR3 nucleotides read TGCGCCAGCAGCGCGGGCCATCAAGAGACCCAGTACTTC. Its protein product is CASSAGHQETQYF. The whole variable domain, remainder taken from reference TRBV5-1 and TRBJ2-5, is KAGVTQTPRYLIKTRGQQVTLSCSPISGHRSVSWYQQTPGQGLQFLFEYFSETQRNKGNFPGRFSGRQFSNSRSEMNVSTLELGDSALYLCASSAGHQETQYFGPGTRLLVL.

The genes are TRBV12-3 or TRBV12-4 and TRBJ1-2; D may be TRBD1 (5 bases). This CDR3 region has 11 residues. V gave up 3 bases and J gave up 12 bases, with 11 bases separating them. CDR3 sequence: CASSFRGANTF. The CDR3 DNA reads TGTGCCAGCAGTTTTCGCGGGGCGAACACCTTC.

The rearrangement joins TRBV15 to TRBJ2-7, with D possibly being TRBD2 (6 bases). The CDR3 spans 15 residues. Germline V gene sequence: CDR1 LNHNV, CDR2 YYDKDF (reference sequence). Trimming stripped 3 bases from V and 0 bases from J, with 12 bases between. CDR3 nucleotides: TGTGCCACCAGCAGCGGGGGTAAGAGCTCCTACGAGCAGTACTTC. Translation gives CATSSGGKSSYEQYF.

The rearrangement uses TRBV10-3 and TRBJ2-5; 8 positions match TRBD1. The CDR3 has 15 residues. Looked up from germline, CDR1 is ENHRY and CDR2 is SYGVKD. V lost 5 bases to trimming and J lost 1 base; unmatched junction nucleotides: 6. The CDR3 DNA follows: TGTGCCATCAGTCGGACTGGACAGGGCCAAGAGACCCAGTACTTC. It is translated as CAISRTGQGQETQYF.

The CDR3 nucleotides read TGTGCCAGCAGCTTAATTGGACAGGCCCAGTTCTTC. Translated: CASSLIGQAQFF. The V and J genes are TRBV7-8 and TRBJ2-1; 7 bases match TRBD1. This CDR3 is built from 12 residues. Looked up from germline, CDR1 is SGHVS and CDR2 is FQNEAQ. V lost 2 bases, J lost 13 bases, and 5 bases stayed unmatched.

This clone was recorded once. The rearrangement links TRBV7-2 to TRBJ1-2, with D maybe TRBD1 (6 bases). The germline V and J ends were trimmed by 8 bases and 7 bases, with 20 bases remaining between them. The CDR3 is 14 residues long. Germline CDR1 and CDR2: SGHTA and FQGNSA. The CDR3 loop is CASERVLGAGGYTF. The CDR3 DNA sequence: TGTGCCAGCGAACGGGTGCTGGGGGCGGGTGGCTACACCTTC.

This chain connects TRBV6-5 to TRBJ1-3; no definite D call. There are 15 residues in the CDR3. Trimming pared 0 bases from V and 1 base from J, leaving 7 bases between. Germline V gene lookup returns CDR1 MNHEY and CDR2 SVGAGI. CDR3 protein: CASSYSTVSGNTIYF. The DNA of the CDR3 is TGTGCCAGCAGTTACTCGACGGTTTCTGGAAACACCATATATTTT.

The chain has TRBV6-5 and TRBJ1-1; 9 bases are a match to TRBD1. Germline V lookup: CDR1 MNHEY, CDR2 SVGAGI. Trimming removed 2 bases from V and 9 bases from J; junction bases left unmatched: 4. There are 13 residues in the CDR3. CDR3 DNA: TGTGCCAGCAGTTACCCCGGGACAGGGAAAGCTTTCTTT. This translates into CASSYPGTGKAFF.

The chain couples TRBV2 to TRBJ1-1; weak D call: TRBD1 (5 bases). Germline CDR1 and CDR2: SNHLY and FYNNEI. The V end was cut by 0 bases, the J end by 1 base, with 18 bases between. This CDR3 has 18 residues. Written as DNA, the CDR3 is TGTGCCAGCAGTGAAGCGCTAAGCAGGAGGGGACGGAACACTGAAGCTTTCTTT. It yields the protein CASSEALSRRGRNTEAFF.

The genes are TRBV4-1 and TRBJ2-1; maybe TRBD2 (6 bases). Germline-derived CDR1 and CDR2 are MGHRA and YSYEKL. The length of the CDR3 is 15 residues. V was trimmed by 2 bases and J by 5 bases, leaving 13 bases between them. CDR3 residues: CASSQMGSGDNEQFF. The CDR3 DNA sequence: TGCGCCAGCAGCCAAATGGGGTCGGGGGACAATGAGCAGTTCTTC.

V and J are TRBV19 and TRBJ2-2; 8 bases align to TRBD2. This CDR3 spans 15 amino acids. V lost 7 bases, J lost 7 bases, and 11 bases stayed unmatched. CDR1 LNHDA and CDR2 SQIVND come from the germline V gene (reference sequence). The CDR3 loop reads CASNNPGLVGGELFF. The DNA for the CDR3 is TGTGCCAGTAATAACCCGGGACTAGTAGGCGGGGAGCTGTTTTTT. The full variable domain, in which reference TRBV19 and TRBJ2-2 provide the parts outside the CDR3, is DGGITQSPKYLFRKEGQNVTLSCEQNLNHDAMYWYRQDPGQGLRLIYYSQIVNDFQKGDIAEGYSVSREKKESFPLTVTSAQKNPTAFYLCASNNPGLVGGELFFGEGSRLTVL.

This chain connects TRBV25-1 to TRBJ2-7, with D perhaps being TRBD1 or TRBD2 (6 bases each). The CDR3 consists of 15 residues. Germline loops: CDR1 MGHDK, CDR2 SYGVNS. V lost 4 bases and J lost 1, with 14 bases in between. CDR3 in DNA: TGTGCCAGCAGTGCGCAGGGGAGGTCGTCCTACGAGCAGTACTTC. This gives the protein CASSAQGRSSYEQYF.

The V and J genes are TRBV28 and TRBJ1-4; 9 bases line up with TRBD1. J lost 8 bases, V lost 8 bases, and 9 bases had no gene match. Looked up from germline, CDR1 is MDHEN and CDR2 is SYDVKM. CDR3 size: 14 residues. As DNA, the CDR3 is TGTGCCAGCCGGTCACAGGGGGCGGGAGAAAAACTGTTTTTT. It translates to CASRSQGAGEKLFF.